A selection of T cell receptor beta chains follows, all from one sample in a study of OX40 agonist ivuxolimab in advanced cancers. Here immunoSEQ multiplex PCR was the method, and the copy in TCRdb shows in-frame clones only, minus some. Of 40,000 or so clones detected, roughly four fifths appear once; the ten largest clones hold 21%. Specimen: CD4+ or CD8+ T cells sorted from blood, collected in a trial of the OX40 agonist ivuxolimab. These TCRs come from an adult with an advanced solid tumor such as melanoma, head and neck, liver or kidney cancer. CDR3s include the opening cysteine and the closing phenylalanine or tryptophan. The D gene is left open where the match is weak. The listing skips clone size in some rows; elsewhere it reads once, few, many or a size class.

TGTGCCAGCTGCCCCACTAGCGACGCCTACAATGAGCAGTTCTTC	CASCPTSDAYNEQFF	TRBD2	TRBJ2-1	TRBV2	few
TGTGCCAGCAGCCAAGATGCAGGTGCTAGCGGGAGAAATGAGCAGTTCTTC	CASSQDAGASGRNEQFF	TRBD2	TRBJ2-1	TRBV5-4	.
TGTGCCAGCTCCTCAAGGGACAAGCCGTATGGCTACACCTTC	CASSSRDKPYGYTF	.	TRBJ1-2	TRBV18	few
TGTGCCAGCAGAGAGGGGATGGTCCCGTCCTACGAGCAGTACTTC	CASREGMVPSYEQYF	.	TRBJ2-7	TRBV6-5	.
TGCGCCAGCAGCTTCCGGGACTCAGAAAAAGGTACGCAGTATTTT	CASSFRDSEKGTQYF	.	TRBJ2-3	TRBV5-1	.
TGCGCCAGCAGCCATCAACCCCCGCCGGGACAGGGGTTATCCGGGGAGCTGTTTTTT	CASSHQPPPGQGLSGELFF	TRBD1	TRBJ2-2	TRBV4-3	.
TGTGCCAGCAGCTTAACTAGCGCCACCGGGGAGCTGTTTTTT	CASSLTSATGELFF	TRBD2	TRBJ2-2	TRBV11-2	.
TGTGCCTGGAGTCCCACCAGGGGCTCACCCCTCCACTTT	CAWSPTRGSPLHF	.	TRBJ1-6	TRBV30	few
TGCGCCAGCAGCTTTGGCAGATTATATAATTCACCCCTCCACTTT	CASSFGRLYNSPLHF	.	TRBJ1-6	TRBV5-1	.
TGCGCCAGCAGCCCGCCCTCCCTCTACAATGAGCAGTTCTTC	CASSPPSLYNEQFF	.	TRBJ2-1	TRBV5-1	.
TGTGCCAGCAGCTTGCTGGGGACAGCTAGCTCCTACAATGAGCAGTTCTTC	CASSLLGTASSYNEQFF	TRBD1	TRBJ2-1	TRBV5-6	.
TGTGCCAGCAGCGCCTCAGGGGCAGTTTCACCCCTCCACTTT	CASSASGAVSPLHF	.	TRBJ1-6	TRBV9	.
TGCGCCAGCAGCTTGTTCGGGACTAGCGGGAGGGTTGAGCAGTACTTC	CASSLFGTSGRVEQYF	TRBD2	TRBJ2-7	TRBV5-1	.
TGTGCCGGAGGGCGCAATCAGCCCCAGCATTTT	CAGGRNQPQHF	.	TRBJ1-5	TRBV7-3	.
TGTGCCTGGAGTGTTCGTCAGGGTCATGGCTACACCTTC	CAWSVRQGHGYTF	.	TRBJ1-2	TRBV30	.
TGTGCCAGCAGTGACTTCAGAGGATCAAATGAGCAGTTCTTC	CASSDFRGSNEQFF	.	TRBJ2-1	TRBV6-4	.
TGTGCCAGTAGTAGAGGGAGCGAGCAGTACTTC	CASSRGSEQYF	.	TRBJ2-7	TRBV19	few
TGTGCCAGCAGCTTTCTATTGGGCAGGATGGGGGAAAAACTGTTTTTT	CASSFLLGRMGEKLFF	.	TRBJ1-4	TRBV7-2	.
TGTGCCATCAGTGAGATGAGGGGGCAGGGGAACACTGAAGCTTTCTTT	CAISEMRGQGNTEAFF	TRBD1	TRBJ1-1	TRBV10-3	.
TGTGCCAGCAGCGTAGGGTACGGAAACACCATATATTTT	CASSVGYGNTIYF	.	TRBJ1-3	TRBV9	once
TGCAGTGTAATGGACTCAAATCAGCCCCAGCATTTT	CSVMDSNQPQHF	.	TRBJ1-5	TRBV29-1	.
TGCGCCAGCAGCTCCGGGCAGGGAGTCTTGAATGGCTACACCTTC	CASSSGQGVLNGYTF	.	TRBJ1-2	TRBV5-1	once
TGTGCCAGTAGTATGGCACCCATGAACGCAGGGGAGACCCAGTACTTC	CASSMAPMNAGETQYF	.	TRBJ2-5	TRBV19	.
TGTGCCAGCAGTGGAGGACAGGGGGCTTATAGCAATCAGCCCCAGCATTTT	CASSGGQGAYSNQPQHF	TRBD1	TRBJ1-5	TRBV6-1	.
TGTGCCAGCAGTTCCCCCCTGGGGCGGGGGGCGGTGGCAGATACGCAGTATTTT	CASSSPLGRGAVADTQYF	TRBD2	TRBJ2-3	TRBV27	few
TGTGCCAGTAGTGTCGGCTTGGAAGCTTTCTTT	CASSVGLEAFF	.	TRBJ1-1	TRBV19	few
TGTGCCAGCAGCACCGCGGACGCGGGCTACACCTTC	CASSTADAGYTF	.	TRBJ1-2	TRBV28	.
TGTGCCAGCAGGGAATCCTCTGGAAACACCATATATTTT	CASRESSGNTIYF	.	TRBJ1-3	TRBV6-5	many
TGTGCCAGTGCAGGGGTGACGGGGAACACTGAAGCTTTCTTT	CASAGVTGNTEAFF	.	TRBJ1-1	TRBV19	once
TGTGCCAGCAGCTCGGGACTAGCGGAGACAGATACGCAGTATTTT	CASSSGLAETDTQYF	TRBD2	TRBJ2-3	TRBV5-5	few
TGCGCCAGCAGCCAATGGCAGAGAGAGACCCAGTACTTC	CASSQWQRETQYF	.	TRBJ2-5	TRBV4-1	.